The next 18 T cell receptor beta chains were all read from a single sample in a study of PD-L1 blockade in urothelial cancer. Clones were sequenced by immunoSEQ multiplex PCR, and TCRdb holds only the in-frame ones, with some missing. The data hold around 82,000 clones, with around 84% observed a single time. Sample time point: pretreatment peripheral blood. Sequenced here: PBMCs, sampled around atezolizumab (anti-PD-L1) treatment. The source of these receptors is a man aged 55 to 70 with urothelial cancer.

The chain is built from TRBV5-4 and TRBJ1-5, with a weak D call TRBD1 (5 bases). Germline V gene lookup returns CDR1 SGHNT and CDR2 YYREEE (reference sequence). Trimming left V 0 bases short and J 5 bases short, with 12 bases between. CDR3 length: 15 amino acids. The CDR3 here is CASSLAGVEDQPQHF. CDR3 DNA: TGTGCCAGCAGCTTGGCGGGGGTCGAGGATCAGCCCCAGCATTTT. Supplemented by reference TRBV5-4 and TRBJ1-5, the full variable domain reads ETGVTQSPTHLIKTRGQQVTLRCSSQSGHNTVSWYQQALGQGPQFIFQYYREEENGRGNFPPRFSGLQFPNYSSELNVNALELDDSALYLCASSLAGVEDQPQHFGDGTRLSIL.

The chain joins TRBV19 to TRBJ1-3; maybe TRBD1 (5 bases). Looked up from germline, CDR1 is LNHDA and CDR2 is SQIVND (reference sequence). Trimming shortened V by 9 bases and J by 3 bases, and 15 bases separated the two germline ends. This CDR3 is built from 14 residues. CDR3 sequence: CASQGGANGNTIYF. CDR3 bases: TGTGCCAGCCAAGGAGGGGCGAATGGAAACACCATATATTTT.

The V gene is TRBV4-3, the J gene TRBJ2-2; 7 nucleotides align to TRBD2. The V gene end was trimmed by 0 bases and the J gene end by 0 bases; junction bases not matched to a gene: 1. This CDR3 comprises 16 residues. From germline, CDR1 is LGHNA and CDR2 YSLEER. CDR3 region: CASSQDAGANTGELFF. The CDR3 DNA sequence: TGCGCCAGCAGCCAAGACGCGGGAGCGAACACCGGGGAGCTGTTTTTT.

The chain employs TRBV28 and TRBJ2-3, with D possibly being TRBD1 (6 bases). The CDR3 has 14 amino acids. Germline V lookup: CDR1 MDHEN, CDR2 SYDVKM. The germline V and J ends were trimmed by 5 bases and 4 bases, with 13 bases remaining between them. The CDR3 protein is CASSNQGSPDTQYF. The DNA for the CDR3 is TGTGCCAGCAGTAACCAGGGGTCCCCAGATACGCAGTATTTT.

The chain combines TRBV4-1 with TRBJ2-2, with 7 bases aligning to TRBD1. This CDR3 is built from 21 residues. The V and J ends lost 8 bases and 4 bases, in that order; junction bases with no gene match: 28. From germline, CDR1 is MGHRA and CDR2 YSYEKL. CDR3 residues: CASPPEQGGRESRIGTGELFF. The CDR3 region has the DNA TGCGCCAGCCCTCCCGAACAAGGGGGCAGGGAATCTAGGATAGGCACCGGGGAGCTGTTTTTT.

The rearrangement links TRBV6-1 to TRBJ2-1, with TRBD1 matching 9 bases. The CDR3 totals 15 residues. The germline V gene encodes CDR1 MNHNS and CDR2 SASEGT. Trimming at V came to 4 bases and at J to 0 bases, leaving 1 base not matched to a gene. The CDR3 here is CASSGGQGSYNEQFF. The CDR3 DNA reads TGTGCCAGCAGTGGGGGACAGGGCTCCTACAATGAGCAGTTCTTC.

In this sample, this clone turned up a few times. This chain connects TRBV5-1 to TRBJ2-3; 11 positions match TRBD2. The length of the CDR3 is 15 residues. Germline values: CDR1 SGHRS, CDR2 YFSETQ. Trimming removed 4 bases from V and 9 bases from J; junction bases left unmatched: 10. The CDR3 sequence is CASSLQTSGGATQYF. In nucleotides, the CDR3 is TGCGCCAGCAGCCTACAAACTAGCGGGGGCGCGACGCAGTATTTT.

This clone was seen more than once but under ten times. The chain combines TRBV7-9 with TRBJ1-3, with 10 bases lining up with TRBD1. Trimming took 4 bases from V and 4 from J; bases not matched to a gene: 4. The CDR3 loop spans 15 amino acids. Germline lookup yields CDR1 SEHNR and CDR2 FQNEAQ (reference sequence). CDR3 amino acids: CASSSGQGYGNTIYF. The CDR3 DNA sequence: TGTGCCAGCAGCTCGGGACAGGGGTACGGAAACACCATATATTTT.

The rearrangement links TRBV5-1 to TRBJ2-5, with D unclear. Trimming removed 0 bases from V and 4 bases from J, with 7 bases in between. The length of the CDR3 is 13 residues. Germline CDR1 reads SGHRS; CDR2 reads YFSETQ. Written as DNA, the CDR3 is TGCGCCAGCAGCTTGGGAATGAGAGAGACCCAGTACTTC. This gives the protein CASSLGMRETQYF.

The chain links TRBV18 to TRBJ2-1; a weak D match, TRBD1 (5 bases). Germline V gives CDR1 KGHSH, CDR2 LQKENI. The CDR3 has 12 amino acids. Trimming stripped 6 bases from V and 10 bases from J, with 13 bases between. The CDR3, as DNA: TGTGCCAGCTCGGTCCAGGGTCGCGAGCAGTTCTTC. It translates to CASSVQGREQFF.

The chain couples TRBV28 to TRBJ1-5, with D uncertain. V lost 3 bases and J lost 1, with 10 bases in between. Per germline, CDR1 MDHEN and CDR2 SYDVKM. The CDR3 covers 15 residues. The CDR3 sequence: CASSFSGSSNQPQHF. The CDR3 DNA reads as TGTGCCAGCAGTTTTTCAGGATCAAGCAATCAGCCCCAGCATTTT.

The chain uses TRBV30 and TRBJ2-2; TRBD2 matches 9 bases. The CDR3 has 16 residues. Germline V gene data show CDR1 as GTSNPN and CDR2 as SVGIG (reference sequence). Germline trimming cut 0 bases from V and 3 bases from J; bases unmatched to any gene: 5. The CDR3 DNA sequence: TGTGCCTGGAGTGTACGGGTAGCGGGGGACACCGGGGAGCTGTTTTTT. Its translation is CAWSVRVAGDTGELFF.

This clone was detected once. The gene calls are TRBV6-5 and TRBJ1-1; D remains unclear. The CDR3 runs to 14 residues. Trimming pared 2 bases from V and 4 bases from J, leaving 11 bases between. Germline CDR1 MNHEY, CDR2 SVGAGI. CDR3 nucleotides: TGTGCCAGCAGTTACATTTCCCGGGGCACTGAAGCTTTCTTT. Translating it yields CASSYISRGTEAFF.

This clone was seen more than once but under ten times. J is TRBJ2-2 and V is TRBV7-8, with 10 bases identical to TRBD2. Germline loops: CDR1 SGHVS, CDR2 FQNEAQ. V lost 1 base to trimming and J lost 10 bases; unmatched junction nucleotides: 6. The CDR3 has 15 amino acids. The CDR3 sequence is CASSLGLAGTSELFF. CDR3 DNA sequence: TGTGCCAGCAGCTTAGGACTAGCGGGCACCTCGGAGCTGTTTTTT.

CDR3 amino acids: CASSGRTHRGELFF. CDR3 DNA: TGTGCCAGCAGCGGGAGGACCCATCGGGGAGAACTGTTTTTT. The V gene is TRBV5-8, the J gene TRBJ1-4; D remains ambiguous. Germline loops: CDR1 SGHTS, CDR2 YDEGEE. The germline V and J ends were trimmed by 4 bases and 12 bases, with 19 bases remaining between them. The CDR3 has 14 residues.

This clone came up once. J is TRBJ2-1 and V is TRBV5-1, with a weak D call TRBD1 (6 bases). CDR3 length: 16 residues. Germline-derived CDR1 and CDR2 are SGHRS and YFSETQ. Trimming removed 4 bases from V and 6 bases from J, with 20 bases in between. The CDR3 region is CASSPDVAGATNEQFF. As DNA, the CDR3 is TGCGCCAGCAGCCCGGACGTGGCAGGGGCCACCAATGAGCAGTTCTTC.

This rearrangement joins TRBV2 to TRBJ2-1, with 12 positions matching TRBD2. CDR1 and CDR2 (germline): SNHLY, FYNNEI. Losses at the gene ends were 8 bases for V and 5 bases for J; bases not matched to a gene: 10. The CDR3 spans 16 residues. The CDR3 loop reads CASRRNPSGGDNEQFF. The CDR3 coding sequence is TGTGCCAGCCGAAGAAATCCTAGCGGGGGGGACAATGAGCAGTTCTTC.

This CDR3 is CASSETPGKGYGYTF. DNA for the CDR3: TGTGCCAGCAGTGAAACGCCAGGGAAGGGCTATGGCTACACCTTC. The chain uses TRBV6-1 and TRBJ1-2; D is perhaps TRBD1 (5 bases). This CDR3 has 15 residues. CDR1 and CDR2 from the germline V gene are MNHNS and SASEGT. Trimming cost V 2 bases and J 4 bases, with 14 bases left between them.